The present entry profiles one T cell receptor (beta chain) with its context. V shed 4 bases, J shed 2 bases, and the junction held 13 bases outside the gene matches. The germline CDR1 and CDR2 sequences are SGHDT and YYEEEE. The CDR3 covers 18 residues. This record comes from a study of blood T cell repertoires in COVID-19. In the study overall: Material from acute and convalescent COVID-19 was sourced from the United States, Italy and Spain.

The data were produced by immunoSEQ multiplex PCR, yet TCRdb's version contains in-frame clones alone and is incomplete. The repertoire holds tens of thousands of clones, with 60% to 80% as singletons. Sequencing used peripheral blood. The chain employs TRBV5-6 and TRBJ2-2; 8 bases are shared with TRBD1. This sequence originates from a man in his 70s with COVID-19, enrolled during active disease. The CDR3 nucleotides read TGTGCCAGCAGCCTGGACTTCGACAGGGGAAAAAACACCGGGGAGCTGTTTTTT. Encoded protein: CASSLDFDRGKNTGELFF.